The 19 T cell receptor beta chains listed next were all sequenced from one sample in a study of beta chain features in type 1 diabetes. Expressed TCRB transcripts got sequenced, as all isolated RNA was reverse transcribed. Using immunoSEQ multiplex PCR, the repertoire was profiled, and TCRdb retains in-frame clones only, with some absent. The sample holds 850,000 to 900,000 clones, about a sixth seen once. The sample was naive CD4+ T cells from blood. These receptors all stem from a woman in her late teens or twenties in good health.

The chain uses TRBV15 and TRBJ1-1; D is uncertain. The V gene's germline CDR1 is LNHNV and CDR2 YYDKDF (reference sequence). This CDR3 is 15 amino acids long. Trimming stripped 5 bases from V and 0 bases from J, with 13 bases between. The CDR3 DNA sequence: TGTGCCACCAGCCGTGGAACTAATATGAACACTGAAGCTTTCTTT. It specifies CATSRGTNMNTEAFF. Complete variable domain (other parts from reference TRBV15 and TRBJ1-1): DAMVIQNPRYQVTQFGKPVTLSCSQTLNHNVMYWYQQKSSQAPKLLFHYYDKDFNNEADTPDNFQSRRPNTSFCFLDIRSPGLGDTAMYLCATSRGTNMNTEAFFGQGTRLTVV.

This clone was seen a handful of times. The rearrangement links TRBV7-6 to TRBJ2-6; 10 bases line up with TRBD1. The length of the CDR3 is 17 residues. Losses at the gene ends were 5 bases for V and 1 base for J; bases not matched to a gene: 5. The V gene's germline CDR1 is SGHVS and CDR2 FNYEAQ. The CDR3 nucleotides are TGTGCCAGCAGCCCGAGACAGGGGGCGTCTGGGGCCAACGTCCTGACTTTC. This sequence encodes CASSPRQGASGANVLTF.

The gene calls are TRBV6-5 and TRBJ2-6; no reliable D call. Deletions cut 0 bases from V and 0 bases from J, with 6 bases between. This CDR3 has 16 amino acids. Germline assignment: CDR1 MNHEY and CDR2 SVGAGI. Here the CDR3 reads CASSYSRTSGANVLTF. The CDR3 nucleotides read TGTGCCAGCAGTTACTCTAGGACCTCTGGGGCCAACGTCCTGACTTTC.

For the CDR3, the DNA is TGTGCCAGCAGCTTGTTACAGGGGACTGGAAACACCATATATTTT. Its translation: CASSLLQGTGNTIYF. The chain employs TRBV7-2 and TRBJ1-3; TRBD1 aligns across 7 bases. The germline CDR1 and CDR2 sequences are SGHTA and FQGNSA. The CDR3 totals 15 residues. With 3 bases clipped from V and 2 bases from J, the junction kept 4 bases outside the gene matches.

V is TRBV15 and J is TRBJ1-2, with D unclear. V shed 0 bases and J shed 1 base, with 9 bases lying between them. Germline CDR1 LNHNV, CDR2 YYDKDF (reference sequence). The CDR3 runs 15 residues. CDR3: CATSRDGYSNYGYTF. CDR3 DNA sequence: TGTGCCACCAGCAGAGACGGCTACAGTAACTATGGCTACACCTTC.

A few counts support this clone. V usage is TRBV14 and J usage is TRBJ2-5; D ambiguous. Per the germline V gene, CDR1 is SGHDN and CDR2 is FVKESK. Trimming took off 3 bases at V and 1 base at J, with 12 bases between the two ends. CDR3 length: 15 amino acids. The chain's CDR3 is CASSQHLGIQETQYF. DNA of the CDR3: TGTGCCAGCAGCCAGCACCTGGGAATCCAAGAGACCCAGTACTTC. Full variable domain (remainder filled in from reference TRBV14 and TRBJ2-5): EAGVTQFPSHSVIEKGQTVTLRCDPISGHDNLYWYRRVMGKEIKFLLHFVKESKQDESGMPNNRFLAERTGGTYSTLKVQPAELEDSGVYFCASSQHLGIQETQYFGPGTRLLVL.

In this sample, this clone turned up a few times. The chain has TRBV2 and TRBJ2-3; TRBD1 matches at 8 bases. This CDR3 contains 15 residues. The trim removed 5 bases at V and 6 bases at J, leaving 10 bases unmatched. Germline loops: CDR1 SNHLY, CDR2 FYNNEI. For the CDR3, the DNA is TGTGCCAGCAGTAAGACAGGGGCGGCTAGGGATACGCAGTATTTT. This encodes CASSKTGAARDTQYF.

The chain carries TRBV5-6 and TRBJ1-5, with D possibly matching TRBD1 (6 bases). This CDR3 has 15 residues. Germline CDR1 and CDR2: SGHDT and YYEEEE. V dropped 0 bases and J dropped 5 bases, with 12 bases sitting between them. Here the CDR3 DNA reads TGTGCCAGCAGCTTGGGAGGGGGGGCCGATCAGCCCCAGCATTTT. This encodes CASSLGGGADQPQHF.

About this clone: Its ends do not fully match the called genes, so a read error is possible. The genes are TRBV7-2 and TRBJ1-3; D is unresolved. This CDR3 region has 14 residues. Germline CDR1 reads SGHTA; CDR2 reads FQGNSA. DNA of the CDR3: TGCGCCAGCAGCCAAGGTTCGAGGACGGACACCATATATTTT. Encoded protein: CASSQGSRTDTIYF.

In nucleotides, the CDR3 is TGTGCCAGTAGTATCAGGGTTCCGGGACAAGTCGCCAAAAACATTCAGTACTTC. It is translated as CASSIRVPGQVAKNIQYF. The J gene is TRBJ2-4, the V gene TRBV19, with D possibly matching TRBD1 (6 bases). The CDR3 is 18 residues long. Germline assignment: CDR1 LNHDA and CDR2 SQIVND (reference sequence). The ends were cut back, 3 bases at V and 1 base at J, with 19 bases in the middle.

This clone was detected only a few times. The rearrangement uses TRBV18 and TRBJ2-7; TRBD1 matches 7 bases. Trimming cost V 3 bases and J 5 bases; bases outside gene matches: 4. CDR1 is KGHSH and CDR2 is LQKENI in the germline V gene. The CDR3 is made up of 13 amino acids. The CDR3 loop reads CASSPNRGDEQYF. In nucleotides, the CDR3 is TGTGCCAGCTCACCCAACAGGGGCGACGAGCAGTACTTC. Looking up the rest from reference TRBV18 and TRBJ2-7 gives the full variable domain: NAGVMQNPRHLVRRRGQEARLRCSPMKGHSHVYWYRQLPEEGLKFMVYLQKENIIDESGMPKERFSAEFPKEGPSILRIQQVVRGDSAAYFCASSPNRGDEQYFGPGTRLTVT.

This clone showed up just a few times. The chain's CDR3 is CASSSTSGAYNEQFF. The CDR3, as DNA: TGTGCCAGCAGCTCCACTAGCGGAGCGTACAATGAGCAGTTCTTC. The chain is built from TRBV7-3 and TRBJ2-1; 8 bases match TRBD2. The J segment lost 4 bases and the V segment lost 4 bases, leaving 6 bases of the junction unmatched. Germline values: CDR1 SGHTA, CDR2 FQGTGA. This CDR3 is built from 15 residues.

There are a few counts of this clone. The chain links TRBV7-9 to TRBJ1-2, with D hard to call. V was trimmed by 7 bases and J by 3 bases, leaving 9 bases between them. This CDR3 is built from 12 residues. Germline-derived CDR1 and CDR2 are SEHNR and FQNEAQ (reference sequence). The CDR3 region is CASTGEYYGYTF. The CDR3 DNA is TGTGCCAGCACTGGGGAATACTATGGCTACACCTTC.

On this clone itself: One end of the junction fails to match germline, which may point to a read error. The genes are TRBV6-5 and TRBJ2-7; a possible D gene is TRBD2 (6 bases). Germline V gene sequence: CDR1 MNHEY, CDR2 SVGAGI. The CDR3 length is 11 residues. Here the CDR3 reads CASSSPGDLAF. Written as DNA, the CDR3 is TGTGCCAGCAGTTCCCCGGGGGATTTGGCCTTC.

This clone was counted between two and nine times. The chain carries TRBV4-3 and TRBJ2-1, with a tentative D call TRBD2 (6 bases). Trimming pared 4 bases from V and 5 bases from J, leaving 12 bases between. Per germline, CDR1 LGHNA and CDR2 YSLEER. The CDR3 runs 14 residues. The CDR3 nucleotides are TGCGCCAGCAGCCCGCAGGCGGGACACAATGAGCAGTTCTTC. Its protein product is CASSPQAGHNEQFF.

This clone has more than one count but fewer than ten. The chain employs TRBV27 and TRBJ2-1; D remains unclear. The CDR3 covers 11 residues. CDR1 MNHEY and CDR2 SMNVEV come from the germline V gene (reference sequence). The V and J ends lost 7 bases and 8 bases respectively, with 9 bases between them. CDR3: CASKIMDEQFF. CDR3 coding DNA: TGTGCCAGCAAGATAATGGATGAGCAGTTCTTC.

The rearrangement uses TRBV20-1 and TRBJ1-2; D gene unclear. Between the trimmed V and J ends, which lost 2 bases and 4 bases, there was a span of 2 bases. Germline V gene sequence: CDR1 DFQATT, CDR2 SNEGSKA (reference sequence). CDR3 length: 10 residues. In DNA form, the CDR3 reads TGCAGTGCTAGACCCTATGGCTACACCTTC. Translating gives CSARPYGYTF.

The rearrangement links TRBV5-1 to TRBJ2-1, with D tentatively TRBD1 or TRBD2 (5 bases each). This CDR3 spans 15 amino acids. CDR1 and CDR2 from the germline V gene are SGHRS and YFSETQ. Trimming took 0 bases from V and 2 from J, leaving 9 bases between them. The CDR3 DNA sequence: TGCGCCAGCAGCTTGGGGGACGGGACCTACAATGAGCAGTTCTTC. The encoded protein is CASSLGDGTYNEQFF.

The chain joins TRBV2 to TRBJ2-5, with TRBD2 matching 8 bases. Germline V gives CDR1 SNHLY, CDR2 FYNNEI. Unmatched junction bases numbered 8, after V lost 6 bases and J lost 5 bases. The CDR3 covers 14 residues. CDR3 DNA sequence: TGTGCCAGCAGACTAGCGGCTCAGGTGGAGACCCAGTACTTC. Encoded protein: CASRLAAQVETQYF.